This T cell receptor (beta chain) was documented in a study of T cell changes during pregnancy in multiple sclerosis. Method: immunoSEQ multiplex PCR; TCRdb's copy keeps in-frame clones and lacks some. The table records approximately 100,000 clones, over 85% of them present only once. Germline CDR1 reads MGHRA; CDR2 reads YSYEKL. Trimming took 3 bases from V and 0 from J; bases not matched to a gene: 2. The CDR3 is made up of 15 amino acids. The sequence was collected from a female donor with multiple sclerosis, enrolled in a pregnancy study. Sequenced here: peripheral blood, sampled in the second trimester of pregnancy. This chain joins TRBV4-1 and TRBJ2-1; TRBD1 matches at 7 bases. The CDR3 is CASSQTGSSYNEQFF. Here the CDR3 DNA reads TGCGCCAGCAGCCAGACAGGGAGCTCCTACAATGAGCAGTTCTTC.